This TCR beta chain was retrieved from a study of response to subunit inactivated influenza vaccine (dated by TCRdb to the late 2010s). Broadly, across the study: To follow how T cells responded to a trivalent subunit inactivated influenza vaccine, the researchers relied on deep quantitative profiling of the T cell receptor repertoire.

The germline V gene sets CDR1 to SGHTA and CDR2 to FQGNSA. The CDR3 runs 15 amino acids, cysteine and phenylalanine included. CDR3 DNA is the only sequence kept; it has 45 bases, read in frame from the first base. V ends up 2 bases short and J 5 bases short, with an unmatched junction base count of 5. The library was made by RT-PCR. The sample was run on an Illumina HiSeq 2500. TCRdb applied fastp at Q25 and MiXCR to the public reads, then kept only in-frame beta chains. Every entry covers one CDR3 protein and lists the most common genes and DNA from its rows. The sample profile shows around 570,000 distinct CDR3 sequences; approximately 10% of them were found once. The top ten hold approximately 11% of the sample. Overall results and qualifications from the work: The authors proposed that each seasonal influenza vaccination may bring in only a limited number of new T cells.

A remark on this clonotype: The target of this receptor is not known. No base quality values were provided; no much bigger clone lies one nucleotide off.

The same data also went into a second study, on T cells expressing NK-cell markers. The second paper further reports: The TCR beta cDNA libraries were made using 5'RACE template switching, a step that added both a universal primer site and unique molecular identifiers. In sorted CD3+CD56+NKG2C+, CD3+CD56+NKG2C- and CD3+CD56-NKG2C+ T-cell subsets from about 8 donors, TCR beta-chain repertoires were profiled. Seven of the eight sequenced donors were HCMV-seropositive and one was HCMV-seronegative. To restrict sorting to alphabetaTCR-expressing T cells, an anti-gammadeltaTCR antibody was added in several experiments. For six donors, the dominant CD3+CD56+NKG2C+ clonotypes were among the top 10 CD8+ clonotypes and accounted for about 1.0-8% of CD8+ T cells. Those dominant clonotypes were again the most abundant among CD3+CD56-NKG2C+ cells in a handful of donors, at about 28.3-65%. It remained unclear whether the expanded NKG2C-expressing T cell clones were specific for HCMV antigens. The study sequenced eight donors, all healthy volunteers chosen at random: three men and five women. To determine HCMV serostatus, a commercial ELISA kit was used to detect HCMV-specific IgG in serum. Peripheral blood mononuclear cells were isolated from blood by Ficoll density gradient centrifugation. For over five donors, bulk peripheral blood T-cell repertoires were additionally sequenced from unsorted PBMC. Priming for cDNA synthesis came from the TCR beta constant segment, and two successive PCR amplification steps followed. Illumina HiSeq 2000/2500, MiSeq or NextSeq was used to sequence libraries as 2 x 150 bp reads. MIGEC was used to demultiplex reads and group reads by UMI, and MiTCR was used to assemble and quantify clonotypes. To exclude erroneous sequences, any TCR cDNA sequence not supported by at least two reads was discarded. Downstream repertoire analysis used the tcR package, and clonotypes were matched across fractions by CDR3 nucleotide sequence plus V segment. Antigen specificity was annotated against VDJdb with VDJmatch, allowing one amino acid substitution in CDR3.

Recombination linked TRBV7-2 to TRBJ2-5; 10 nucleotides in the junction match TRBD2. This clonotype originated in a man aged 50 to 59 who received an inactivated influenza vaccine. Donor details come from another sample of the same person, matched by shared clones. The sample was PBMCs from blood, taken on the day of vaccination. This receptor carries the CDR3 CASSLTSGTGETQYF. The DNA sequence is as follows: TGTGCCAGCAGCTTAACTAGCGGGACGGGGGAGACCCAGTACTTC.